This T cell receptor beta chain emerged from a study of cytomegalovirus exposure and HLA in healthy donors. Study in general: Later, an analysis reported that the 95 to 150 validation repertoires had used the same platform as the approximately 720 first-cohort repertoires.

Using immunoSEQ multiplex PCR, the repertoire was profiled, and TCRdb retains in-frame clones only, with some absent. The sample yields 180,000 or so clones, about 79% seen once. With respect to this clone: Its cognate antigen is unknown.

General study results and limits: TCR clusters originating in the first cohort tended to co-occur in the roughly 110 validation repertoires, according to a later analysis. In vitro experiments confirmed that three CMV-associated chains were specific for CMV antigens. The study recorded 160 or so TCR beta chains that were cytomegalovirus-associated.

The CDR3 totals 14 residues. V was clipped by 3 bases and J by 9 bases, with 18 bases between them. CDR1 is MDHEN, CDR2 SYDVKM, per germline. The sample consisted of PBMCs. The clonotype comes from a woman in her 30s in good health and CMV-seropositive. V is TRBV28 and J is TRBJ2-7; a weak D match, TRBD2 (6 bases). This chain's CDR3 is CASSLGRPAGRQYF. DNA of the CDR3: TGTGCCAGCAGTTTGGGAAGGCCCGCGGGACGGCAGTACTTC.